These T cell receptor beta chains were read from a single sample in a study of T-cell memory formation after mild COVID-19. TCRdb processed the 5' RACE reads anew with MiXCR; each CDR3 protein has one entry. Of around 510,000 distinct CDR3 sequences listed, about a fifth were seen once; the top ten hold approximately 8%. Input material: PBMCs or a T cell subset sorted from them (not recorded which). The source is an adult woman who had mild COVID-19 (a few samples of this study predate the infection). Cell type and time point are not known. The CDR3 runs from the conserved cysteine through the conserved F or W. The D gene is left open where the match is weak. The size entry is marked missing in some rows and otherwise reads once, few, many or a size class.

V	J	length	D	size	DNA	CDR3
TRBV12-3/TRBV12-4	TRBJ1-1	15	TRBD1	few	TGTGCCAGCAGTTCCTCCCTGACAGGGGGGCTTAGAGCTTTCTTT	CASSSSLTGGLRAFF
TRBV5-5	TRBJ2-2	15	.	few	TGTGCCAGCAGCTTGGTCCAATCCCTACCCGGGGAGCTGTTTTTT	CASSLVQSLPGELFF
TRBV20-1	TRBJ2-1	12	TRBD2	.	TGCAGTGTTGACATAGCGGGCAGAGAGCAGTTCTTC	CSVDIAGREQFF
TRBV15	TRBJ2-1	16	TRBD2	many	TGTGCCACCAGCAGAGAATCGGGGGGCTCCTACAATGAGCAGTTCTTC	CATSRESGGSYNEQFF
TRBV6-1	TRBJ2-3	15	TRBD1	few	TGTGCCAGCAGCCCAGGGACAGGGGGCTTAGATACGCAGTATTTT	CASSPGTGGLDTQYF
TRBV12-3/TRBV12-4	TRBJ2-2	18	TRBD2	few	TGTGCCACCCAAGTCTTAGCGGGAGGGCCGATTGTTAACGGGGAGCTGTTTTTT	CATQVLAGGPIVNGELFF
TRBV5-1	TRBJ2-1	15	TRBD2	.	TGCGCCAGCAGCTATAGCGGGGGGGTCAACAATGAGCAGTTCTTC	CASSYSGGVNNEQFF
TRBV3-1	TRBJ1-1	16	.	.	TGTGCCAGCAGCCAATACAGGTACAAGCCGGCGGGTGAAGCTTTCTTT	CASSQYRYKPAGEAFF
TRBV10-3	TRBJ2-7	13	.	many	TGTGCCATCAGTACGCCCCAACCCTACGAGCAGTACTTC	CAISTPQPYEQYF
TRBV14	TRBJ1-2	15	.	.	TGTGCCAGCAGCCAAGCCGGGACCGGCTCCTATGGCTACACCTTC	CASSQAGTGSYGYTF
TRBV24-1	TRBJ1-2	14	.	.	TGTGCCACCAGTGAGAGCGTCCGTAGCTATGGCTACACCTTC	CATSESVRSYGYTF
TRBV6-4	TRBJ1-1	14	.	few	TGTGCCAGCAGCACCAATCCGGGAAACACTGAAGCTTTCTTT	CASSTNPGNTEAFF
TRBV5-1	TRBJ2-2	17	.	few	TGCGCCAGCAGCTTGTCGGATCCGGGGAAGAAGGCCGGGGAGCTGTTTTTT	CASSLSDPGKKAGELFF
TRBV20-1	TRBJ2-7	14	TRBD1	.	TGCAGTGCTAGAAGGACAGGTATATTCTACGAGCAGTACTTC	CSARRTGIFYEQYF
TRBV12-3/TRBV12-4	TRBJ2-7	12	.	.	TGTGCCAGCATGGGACCGCCGTACGAGCAGTACTTC	CASMGPPYEQYF
TRBV20-1	TRBJ2-5	13	TRBD1	few	TGCAGTGCTCACGGGACAGAACAAGAGACCCAGTACTTC	CSAHGTEQETQYF
TRBV15	TRBJ1-4	15	.	many	TGTGCCACCAGCAGAGCTTACGAATTGGGAGAAAAACTGTTTTTT	CATSRAYELGEKLFF
TRBV6-4	TRBJ1-5	13	.	.	TGTGCCAGCAGTGACAGCGCCAATCAGCCCCAGCATTTT	CASSDSANQPQHF
TRBV12-3/TRBV12-4	TRBJ1-6	15	TRBD1	few	TGTGCCAGCAGCGCGGGGACAGGGAATAATTCACCCCTCCACTTT	CASSAGTGNNSPLHF
TRBV14	TRBJ1-2	13	.	.	TGTGCCAGCAGCCAAGATCTTGAAGATGGCTACACCTTC	CASSQDLEDGYTF
TRBV7-2	TRBJ2-2	15	.	few	TGTGCCAGCAGCTTAATGGGAGTGAACACCGGGGAGCTGTTTTTT	CASSLMGVNTGELFF
TRBV29-1	TRBJ2-3	16	TRBD1	.	TGCAGCGCTCTCAGGGGGCTAGCGTCTAGCACAGATACGCAGTATTTT	CSALRGLASSTDTQYF
TRBV18	TRBJ2-4	14	.	few	TGTGCCAGCTCACCGTTGGAGGCGGTGGACATTCAGTACTTC	CASSPLEAVDIQYF
TRBV6-1	TRBJ1-5	15	.	.	TGTGCCAGCAGTGAACGGGGGGTTCCCTTTCAGCCCCAGCATTTT	CASSERGVPFQPQHF
TRBV4-1	TRBJ2-7	17	TRBD1	few	TGCGCCAGCAGCCACCCCCCTGGGACAGGGCTCTCCTACGAGCAGTACTTC	CASSHPPGTGLSYEQYF
TRBV15	TRBJ2-7	14	.	few	TGTGCCACCAGCAGAGAGAGGGCTGGATACGAGCAGTACTTC	CATSRERAGYEQYF
TRBV7-9	TRBJ2-7	17	TRBD2	medium-sized	TGTGCCAGCCCCCCCAGCGCCCCAGGCGGGAGCTCCTACGAGCAGTACTTC	CASPPSAPGGSSYEQYF
TRBV6-5	TRBJ1-2	14	.	.	TGTGCCAGCCTCAGTGGGCAGGAAAACTATGGCTACACCTTC	CASLSGQENYGYTF
TRBV7-9	TRBJ1-5	15	.	.	TGTGCCAGCAGCCTTACAGGGCATAGCAATCAGCCCCAGCATTTT	CASSLTGHSNQPQHF
TRBV5-1	TRBJ2-3	14	.	.	TGCGCCAGCAGCTTCGACGGACTCACAGATACGCAGTATTTT	CASSFDGLTDTQYF
TRBV7-6	TRBJ2-3	15	.	few	TGTGCCAGCAGCTTATTATTCTCAATAGGAGATACGCAGTATTTT	CASSLLFSIGDTQYF
TRBV15	TRBJ2-5	15	TRBD2	few	TGTGCCACCAGCACCTGGGGGGGGGGTCAAGAGACCCAGTACTTC	CATSTWGGGQETQYF
TRBV29-1	TRBJ1-5	13	.	few	TGCAGCGTTTTATGGGGGTCCGATCAGCCCCAGCATTTT	CSVLWGSDQPQHF
TRBV12-3/TRBV12-4	TRBJ2-1	16	TRBD2	.	TGTGCCAGCAGTTTGGGCGGGAGGGGGTCAAGCAATGAGCAGTTCTTC	CASSLGGRGSSNEQFF
TRBV20-1	TRBJ2-1	16	TRBD2	few	TGCAGTGCTAGAGATGAACTAGCGGGAGGTTACAATGAGCAGTTCTTC	CSARDELAGGYNEQFF
TRBV29-1	TRBJ2-1	13	.	.	TGCAGCGTTAGTACGGCCTCCTACAATGAGCAGTTCTTC	CSVSTASYNEQFF
TRBV7-2	TRBJ2-1	16	TRBD2	.	TGTGCCAGCAGCTTAGCCCGTAGCGGGAGGGGGAATGAGCAGTTCTTC	CASSLARSGRGNEQFF
TRBV4-1	TRBJ1-1	16	.	.	TGCGCCAGCAGCCAAGAAAGGGGCAACCTGAACACTGAAGCTTTCTTT	CASSQERGNLNTEAFF
TRBV12-3/TRBV12-4	TRBJ2-7	14	.	.	TGTGCCAGCACCCTACCCGGGGCCGACCACGAGCAGTACTTC	CASTLPGADHEQYF
TRBV29-1	TRBJ2-3	15	.	.	TGCAGCGTTATTCTCGCGGGGACTGTCACAGATACGCAGTATTTT	CSVILAGTVTDTQYF
TRBV10-3	TRBJ1-4	13	.	once	TGTGCCATCAGTGTCGCAACTAATGAAAAACTGTTTTTT	CAISVATNEKLFF
TRBV7-8	TRBJ2-1	18	TRBD2	.	TGTGCCAGCAGCCACTCGCCCGGGACTAGCTGGATTCACAATGAGCAGTTCTTC	CASSHSPGTSWIHNEQFF
TRBV12-3/TRBV12-4	TRBJ2-1	13	.	few	TGTGCCAGCGACGGGGAACCCGGGTATGAGCAGTTCTTC	CASDGEPGYEQFF
TRBV5-1	TRBJ2-1	13	.	.	TGCGCCAGCAGCTCGCACCGGGACAATGGGCAGTTCTTC	CASSSHRDNGQFF
TRBV5-1	TRBJ2-2	16	.	.	TGCGCCAGCAGCTTGGTGGTTCGGGTAGCCACCGGGGAGCTGTTTTTT	CASSLVVRVATGELFF
TRBV20-1	TRBJ1-5	15	.	few	TGCAGTGCTTCGGAGACATTTTATAGCAATCAGCCCCAGCATTTT	CSASETFYSNQPQHF
TRBV18	TRBJ2-3	14	TRBD2	.	TGTGCCAGCTCAGGACTAGCGGGGCGAGATACGCAGTATTTT	CASSGLAGRDTQYF
TRBV12-3/TRBV12-4	TRBJ1-1	15	TRBD1	.	TGTGCCAGCAGTCAAGGACAGGGGGCTCGGACTGAAGCTTTCTTT	CASSQGQGARTEAFF
TRBV7-6	TRBJ1-3	15	.	.	TGTGCCAGCAGCGGTGGACAGATCTCTGGAAACACCATATATTTT	CASSGGQISGNTIYF
TRBV6-6	TRBJ1-5	16	.	.	TGTGCCAGCACCATAACGGACCTTCTGACGGGTCAGCCCCAGCATTTT	CASTITDLLTGQPQHF
TRBV6-5	TRBJ2-7	15	.	.	TGTGCCAGCAGTCGGGACGACACCCCTTCCTACGAGCAGTACTTC	CASSRDDTPSYEQYF
TRBV5-5	TRBJ2-3	17	TRBD1	few	TGTGCCAGCAGCTTGGCCCTCGTTAGCTCCCCCCGGGACAGTCAGTATTTT	CASSLALVSSPRDSQYF
TRBV9	TRBJ2-5	14	TRBD2	.	TGTGCCAGCAGCCCCGGGACTAGCGGAGAGACCCAGTACTTC	CASSPGTSGETQYF
TRBV5-1	TRBJ2-5	17	TRBD2	.	TGCGCCAGCAGCTTGGCGCTAGCGGGGGGACGCAAGAGGACCCAGTACTTC	CASSLALAGGRKRTQYF
TRBV29-1	TRBJ2-5	11	.	.	TGCAGCGTAATCAGGGGAGGGACCCAGTACTTC	CSVIRGGTQYF